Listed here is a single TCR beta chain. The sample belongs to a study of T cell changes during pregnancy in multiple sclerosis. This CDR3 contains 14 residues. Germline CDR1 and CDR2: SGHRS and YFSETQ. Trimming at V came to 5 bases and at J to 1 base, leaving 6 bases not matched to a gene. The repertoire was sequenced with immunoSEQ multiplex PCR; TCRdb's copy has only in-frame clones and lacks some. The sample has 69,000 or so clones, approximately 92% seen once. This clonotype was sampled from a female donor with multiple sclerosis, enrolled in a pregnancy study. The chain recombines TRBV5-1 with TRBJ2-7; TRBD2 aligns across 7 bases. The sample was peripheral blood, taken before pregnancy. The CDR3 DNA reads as TGCGCCAGCAGTTCCGGCGGGAGTTCCTACGAGCAGTACTTC. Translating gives CASSSGGSSYEQYF. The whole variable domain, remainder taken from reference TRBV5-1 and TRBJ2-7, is KAGVTQTPRYLIKTRGQQVTLSCSPISGHRSVSWYQQTPGQGLQFLFEYFSETQRNKGNFPGRFSGRQFSNSRSEMNVSTLELGDSALYLCASSSGGSSYEQYFGPGTRLTVT.